This is a list of T cell receptor beta chains from one sample in a study of CD8 T cells in Susac syndrome. TCRdb passed the immunoSEQ multiplex PCR reads through MiXCR, listing each CDR3 protein once. In the table there are about 290,000 distinct CDR3 sequences, around 85% of which are singletons. The specimen sequenced was CD8+ T cells from PBMCs. These receptors were obtained from a human donor with multiple sclerosis. The CDR3 runs from the conserved cysteine through the conserved F or W. The D gene is left open where the match is weak. A clone size is listed for some rows: how often the clone was seen (once, few, many), or a class if it is expanded.

NA,TRBD2,TRBJ2-5,TRBV15,TGTGCCACCACAGGAGATGGGAGGGTGCAAGAGACCCAGTACTTC,CATTGDGRVQETQYF
NA,NA,TRBJ2-7,TRBV7-2,TGTGCCAGCAGCTCGGACAGTTTCCTTTACGAGCAGTACTTC,CASSSDSFLYEQYF
NA,TRBD1,TRBJ1-1,TRBV7-6,TGTGCCAGCAGCTTAGATCAGGGGGGTGGCACTGAAGTTTTCTTT,CASSLDQGGGTEVFF
NA,NA,TRBJ1-5,TRBV20-1,TGCAGTGCTAGAGAAAGGGACTACGGGAGGGCCCGTGGATCCCAGCATTTT,CSARERDYGRARGSQHF
NA,NA,TRBJ2-3,TRBV30,TGTGCCTGGAGTCCTGGAGATACGCAGTATTTT,CAWSPGDTQYF
NA,TRBD2,TRBJ2-3,TRBV6-5,TGTGCCAGCAGTTACGAGGCCGGGACTAGCGGCTCGTTGGGTGCAGATACGCAGTATTTT,CASSYEAGTSGSLGADTQYF
once,TRBD1,TRBJ2-1,TRBV28,TGTGCCAGCAGGGGACGCGGACAGGAGGACCCTCAGCAGTTCTTC,CASRGRGQEDPQQFF
NA,TRBD1,TRBJ1-3,TRBV29-1,TGCAGCGTTGAAGGAGGACAGGATGCTGGAAACACCATATATTTT,CSVEGGQDAGNTIYF
few,NA,TRBJ1-2,TRBV4-1,TGCGCCAGCAGCCAAGACGGGGATGGGGGAGGCTATGGCTACACCTTC,CASSQDGDGGGYGYTF
NA,TRBD2,TRBJ2-3,TRBV27,TGTGCCAGCAGTTTCCACCAAGGACTAGCGGGAGACGGCACAGATACGCAGTATTTT,CASSFHQGLAGDGTDTQYF
NA,TRBD2,TRBJ2-1,TRBV19,TGTGCCACCTCAGGACTAGCGATTCACAATGAGCAGTTCTTC,CATSGLAIHNEQFF
NA,NA,TRBJ2-2,TRBV6-2/TRBV6-3,TGTGCCAGCACCCTGAACCTAGGAGTCACCGGGGAGCTGTTTTTT,CASTLNLGVTGELFF
NA,NA,TRBJ1-1,TRBV3-1,TGTGCCAGCAGCCAAGAGCAGGTCGGGTGGAACACTGAAGCTTTCTTT,CASSQEQVGWNTEAFF
once,NA,TRBJ2-3,TRBV28,TGTGCCAGCAGGGGAGAGGGCACAGATACGCAGTATTTT,CASRGEGTDTQYF
NA,NA,TRBJ2-5,TRBV27,TGTGCCAGCAGCGTTAGCCCGGGGGTCGGGCAAGAGACCCAGTACTTC,CASSVSPGVGQETQYF
NA,TRBD2,TRBJ2-2,TRBV7-6,TGTGCCAGCAGCTTAGCACTAGCGGGAACCGGGGAGCTGTTTTTT,CASSLALAGTGELFF
NA,NA,TRBJ2-6,TRBV11-1,TGTGCCGGCAGCTTAACCTCGCTAGGCCAGCTCTTCTCCGGGGCCAACGTCCTGACTTTC,CAGSLTSLGQLFSGANVLTF
NA,NA,TRBJ1-1,TRBV6-5,TGTGCCAGCAGCGGAGGGGAGGACGGGACTGAAGCTTTCTTT,CASSGGEDGTEAFF
NA,NA,TRBJ2-7,TRBV4-1,TGCGCCAGCAGCCAACCGACGGAGTCCTACGAGCAGTACTTC,CASSQPTESYEQYF
NA,NA,TRBJ2-1,TRBV7-9,TGTGCCAGCAGCTTCCCTAGCGCGAGCTCCTACAATGAGCAGTTCTTC,CASSFPSASSYNEQFF
once,NA,TRBJ2-3,TRBV11-2,TGTGCCAGCAGCCCCTTGACGCCGACAACAGATACGCAGTATTTT,CASSPLTPTTDTQYF
NA,TRBD2,TRBJ2-5,TRBV4-1,TGCGCCAGCAGCCAAGATCAGGCTAGCGGAGAAGAGACCCAGTACTTC,CASSQDQASGEETQYF
NA,NA,TRBJ2-3,TRBV19,TGTGCCAGTAGTAATTGGGGTACGACAGATACGCAGTATTTT,CASSNWGTTDTQYF
NA,NA,TRBJ2-6,TRBV28,TGTGCCAGCAGTTTCCCAGGGCTTAGCTCTGGGGCCAACGTCCTGACTTTC,CASSFPGLSSGANVLTF
NA,NA,TRBJ1-1,TRBV19,TGTGCCAGTAGTATAAGTCCTATGAACACTGAAGCTTTCTTT,CASSISPMNTEAFF
NA,NA,TRBJ2-7,TRBV29-1,TGCAGCGTTGTTTGGGTTTCAGGCTACGAGCAGTACTTC,CSVVWVSGYEQYF
NA,NA,TRBJ1-1,TRBV28,TGTGCCAGCAGTCATGGGACTGTGAACACTGAAGCTTTCTTT,CASSHGTVNTEAFF
once,NA,TRBJ1-1,TRBV6-5,TGTGCCAGCAGCCACGGCAGGGCTGAAGCTTTCTTT,CASSHGRAEAFF
once,NA,TRBJ2-5,TRBV7-9,TGTGCCAGCAGCGAAAGTCGTATCCAGGGTATGACAGAGACCCAGTACTTC,CASSESRIQGMTETQYF
NA,NA,TRBJ2-7,TRBV19,TGTGCCAGTAGTATCATCGGGGGCGTAGACGAGCAGTACTTC,CASSIIGGVDEQYF
NA,TRBD1,TRBJ2-3,TRBV18,TGTGCCAGCTCACCTACAGGGGACAGCACAGATACGCAGTATTTT,CASSPTGDSTDTQYF
NA,NA,TRBJ1-5,TRBV19,TGTGCCACGGAGGGGGATCATAGCAATCAGCCCCAGCATTTT,CATEGDHSNQPQHF
few,TRBD1,TRBJ1-5,TRBV6-5,TGTGCCAGCAGACCGACAGGGTACAATCAGCCCCAGCATTTT,CASRPTGYNQPQHF
NA,TRBD2,TRBJ2-7,TRBV5-6,TGTGCCAGCAGCGCGAACCTAGCGGGTCCCCTTTACGAGCAGTACTTC,CASSANLAGPLYEQYF
few,NA,TRBJ2-5,TRBV6-2/TRBV6-3,TGTGCCAGCCGAACGTACCAAGAGACCCAGTACTTC,CASRTYQETQYF
NA,NA,TRBJ1-3,TRBV6-5,TGTGTAGTAAACGCCCGAAAAGGAAACACCATATATTTT,CVVNARKGNTIYF
NA,NA,TRBJ2-6,TRBV28,TGTGCCAGCAGTTTGGACAGTAACTCTGGGGCCAACGTCCTGACTTTC,CASSLDSNSGANVLTF
NA,TRBD2,TRBJ2-2,TRBV29-1,TGCAGCGTTGTCGGATCTTTAGCGGGAGACGGCACCGGGGAGCTGTTTTTT,CSVVGSLAGDGTGELFF
NA,NA,TRBJ2-7,TRBV10-2,TGCGCCATCGGGAAGGGACTTCTCTCCTACGAGCAGTACTTC,CAIGKGLLSYEQYF
few,TRBD1,TRBJ2-7,TRBV28,TGTGCCAGCAGTTTATACCGACAGGGCCCCTACGAGCAGTACTTC,CASSLYRQGPYEQYF
NA,NA,TRBJ2-7,TRBV27,TGTGCCAGCAGTTTTAAGGTCGGAGTTTACGAGCAGTACTTC,CASSFKVGVYEQYF
NA,NA,TRBJ2-2,TRBV28,TGTGCCAGCAGTGATCAGAACACCGGGGAGCTGTTTTTT,CASSDQNTGELFF
NA,NA,TRBJ2-7,TRBV7-2,TGTGCCAGCAGCCTGGCCTGGACTAACGTCGGCGAGCAGTACTTC,CASSLAWTNVGEQYF
NA,NA,TRBJ1-1,TRBV10-3,TGTGCCATCAGACAGCGTATGCGAACTGAAGCTTTCTTT,CAIRQRMRTEAFF
NA,NA,TRBJ1-3,TRBV7-8,TGTGCCAGCAGCTTCCCGGGTTCTGGAAACACCATATATTTT,CASSFPGSGNTIYF
NA,TRBD2,TRBJ2-7,TRBV18,TGTGCCAGCTCACACAAAGCGGGAGGGGGACTCGAGCAGTACTTC,CASSHKAGGGLEQYF
NA,NA,TRBJ1-1,TRBV4-3,TGCGCCAGCAGCCTAGGGACTTACACTGAAGCTTTCTTT,CASSLGTYTEAFF
NA,TRBD1,TRBJ1-2,TRBV5-4,TGTGCCAGCACGACAGGGGCCTACTATGGCTACACCTTC,CASTTGAYYGYTF